This T cell receptor (beta chain) originates from a study of control samples from healthy donors and cancer patients. Germline CDR1 and CDR2: KGHDR and SFDVKD. The CDR3 is 13 amino acids. The V end was cut by 3 bases, the J end by 0 bases, with 4 bases between. Sequenced by immunoSEQ multiplex PCR; TCRdb stores in-frame clones only, minus some. Of 55,000 to 85,000 clones detected, roughly 89% appear once; the ten largest clones hold approximately 18%. The sequenced sample consisted of PBMCs. The clonotype was recovered from a man aged 55 to 70 with lung cancer. V usage is TRBV24-1 and J usage is TRBJ1-2; D unresolved. The CDR3 DNA reads as TGTGCCACCAGTGATGGCGCTAACTATGGCTACACCTTC. Amino acid sequence: CATSDGANYGYTF.